The present T cell receptor beta chain was sequenced within a study of T cells in Graves' hyperthyroidism and ophthalmopathy. RNA transcripts provided the source from which TCR beta CDR3 regions were amplified. Initially, a first-round RT-PCR of the TCR CDR3 employed the HTBI primer set. TCRdb re-called the multiplex PCR reads with MiXCR, one entry per CDR3 protein. The profile covers more than 550,000 distinct CDR3 sequences, with approximately 42% appearing a single time and less than 9.5% taken by the ten largest. Sequencing input: peripheral blood or thyroid tissue (not recorded which). The sequence came from an adult man with Graves' disease, either hyperthyroidism or ophthalmopathy (not recorded which).

CDR3 region: CASNAGGQETQYF. CDR3 DNA sequence: TGCGCCAGCAATGCGGGAGGTCAAGAGACCCAGTACTTC. This chain links TRBV5-1 with TRBJ2-5, with 8 bases identical to TRBD2. Germline assignment: CDR1 SGHRS and CDR2 YFSETQ. The CDR3 is 13 residues long. The junction had 3 bases not matched to a gene; V was cut back by 6 bases and J by 2 bases.